The 17 T cell receptor beta chains below come from one sample, sequenced in a study of T-cell reconstitution after alpha-beta-depleted transplantation in children. Unique molecular identifiers were incorporated when the TCRbeta library was constructed. TCRdb redid the calling of the PCR reads with MiXCR, one entry per CDR3 protein. The sample has over 150,000 distinct CDR3 sequences; 5.5% to 7% are singletons. The sequenced sample was PBMCs, obtained before TCRalphabeta/CD19-depleted stem cell transplant. The receptors were gathered from a boy under 10 years old with acute lymphoblastic leukemia, due to receive a stem cell transplant.

This clonotype was picked up many times. The rearrangement uses TRBV14 and TRBJ2-1; D is possibly TRBD1 (5 bases). Trimming removed 2 bases at V and 1 base at J, with 9 bases between. The CDR3 has 15 residues. In germline, CDR1 is SGHDN, CDR2 FVKESK. CDR3 amino acids: CASSQIGVSYNEQFF. DNA of the CDR3: TGTGCCAGCAGCCAAATAGGGGTGTCCTACAATGAGCAGTTCTTC.

This clonotype was counted many times. The V and J genes are TRBV20-1 and TRBJ1-5; maybe TRBD1 (5 bases). The CDR3 is 14 residues long. Trimming took off 3 bases at V and 4 bases at J, with 13 bases between the two ends. Germline lookup yields CDR1 DFQATT and CDR2 SNEGSKA (reference sequence). In DNA, the CDR3 is TGCAGTGCTAGTGAGGGGTTTCGTAATCAGCCCCAGCATTTT. This codes for CSASEGFRNQPQHF.

The table lists this clonotype with a few counts. The genes are TRBV6-2 or TRBV6-3 and TRBJ2-7; 7 bases fit TRBD2. This CDR3 region has 14 residues. The V segment lost 3 bases and the J segment 2 bases; nucleotides outside the gene matches: 4. Germline loops: CDR1 MNHEY, CDR2 SVGEGT. The CDR3 region is CASSYPLAAYEQYF. In nucleotides, the CDR3 is TGTGCCAGCAGTTATCCCCTAGCGGCCTACGAGCAGTACTTC.

This clonotype was found many times. The chain couples TRBV6-2 or TRBV6-3 to TRBJ2-5; 8 bases match TRBD1. CDR1 MNHEY and CDR2 SVGEGT come from the germline V gene. CDR3 length equals 17 residues. The V gene end was trimmed by 6 bases and the J gene end by 2 bases; junction bases not matched to a gene: 14. CDR3 sequence reads: CASSAERTGIKQETQYF. CDR3 DNA: TGTGCCAGCAGCGCCGAACGGACAGGGATAAAACAAGAGACCCAGTACTTC.

This clonotype was picked up many times. The chain links TRBV28 to TRBJ1-1; D is unclear. CDR3 size: 10 residues. Trimming stripped 5 bases from V and 9 bases from J, with 7 bases between. CDR1 is MDHEN, CDR2 SYDVKM, per germline. In DNA form, the CDR3 reads TGTGCCAGCAGTACTGAAAAAGCTTTCTTT. Its translation is CASSTEKAFF.

This clonotype was counted many times. In DNA, the CDR3 is TGTGCCACCAGTTATCCTGGACAGGGACAGTACGAGCAGTACTTC. Translated, it gives CATSYPGQGQYEQYF. The V gene is TRBV15, the J gene TRBJ2-7, with 8 positions matching TRBD1. Germline V gene data show CDR1 as LNHNV and CDR2 as YYDKDF (reference sequence). V shed 6 bases and J 4 bases; nucleotides not matched to a gene: 11. The CDR3 is made up of 15 amino acids.

This clonotype occurred many times. The chain combines TRBV11-2 with TRBJ2-5; no firm D call. The ends were cut back, 6 bases at V and 1 base at J, with 12 bases in the middle. The CDR3 is 14 residues long. CDR1 SGHAT and CDR2 FQNNGV come from the germline V gene. This CDR3 is CASSRTPGQETQYF. The DNA of the CDR3 is TGTGCCAGCAGTCGTACTCCGGGCCAAGAGACCCAGTACTTC.

This clonotype was detected ten times or more. V usage is TRBV6-2 or TRBV6-3 and J usage is TRBJ2-3; 8 bases fit TRBD1. Germline CDR1 and CDR2: MNHEY and SVGEGT. J was trimmed by 6 bases and V by 8 bases; bases with no gene match: 1. The CDR3 consists of 11 residues. The chain's CDR3 is CASRTGDTQYF. CDR3 nucleotide sequence: TGTGCCAGCCGGACAGGGGATACGCAGTATTTT.

This chain connects TRBV7-9 to TRBJ1-6; a possible D gene is TRBD1 (6 bases). Germline V CDR1 and CDR2: SEHNR, FQNEAQ (reference sequence). The CDR3 covers 15 residues. Deletions cut 6 bases from V and 7 bases from J, with 16 bases between. This CDR3 is CASRTGSFGNSPLHF. DNA of the CDR3: TGTGCCAGCAGGACAGGCAGCTTCGGGAATTCACCCCTCCACTTT.

This clonotype was recorded at least ten times. V is TRBV20-1 and J is TRBJ2-1; TRBD2 aligns across 11 bases. V lost 0 bases and J lost 3; bases outside the gene matches: 10. Looked up from germline, CDR1 is DFQATT and CDR2 is SNEGSKA (reference sequence). The CDR3 totals 18 residues. Written as DNA, the CDR3 is TGCAGTGCTAGAGATTCAACTAGCGGGAGTCGAATCTACAATGAGCAGTTCTTC. Its protein is CSARDSTSGSRIYNEQFF.

There are many counts of this clonotype. The V and J genes are TRBV18 and TRBJ2-7; the D is unclear. V was pared by 5 bases and J by 1 base, with 12 bases between. Germline CDR1 reads KGHSH; CDR2 reads LQKENI. This CDR3 has 14 amino acids. The CDR3 DNA reads as TGTGCCAGCTCAAGAGCCGTAAGTTCCTACGAGCAGTACTTC. It encodes CASSRAVSSYEQYF.

The chain combines TRBV5-5 with TRBJ1-5, with 7 bases fitting TRBD1. V trimming: 1 base; J trimming: 1 base; junction bases outside the gene matches: 8. The length of the CDR3 is 17 residues. Germline lookup yields CDR1 SGHKS and CDR2 YYEKEE (reference sequence). The CDR3 protein is CASSLLPTGVSNQPQHF. The CDR3 DNA sequence: TGTGCCAGCAGCTTGCTCCCTACAGGGGTCAGCAATCAGCCCCAGCATTTT.

In this sample, this clonotype turned up many times. This rearrangement joins TRBV7-2 to TRBJ1-2; D unresolved. Trimming stripped 2 bases from V and 5 bases from J, with 12 bases between. Germline lookup yields CDR1 SGHTA and CDR2 FQGNSA. The CDR3 loop spans 14 amino acids. The CDR3 protein is CASSLQAGRYGYTF. The CDR3 DNA reads as TGTGCCAGCAGCTTACAGGCAGGACGTTATGGCTACACCTTC.

V gene TRBV3-1 combines with J gene TRBJ2-2; 7 positions match TRBD2. V was clipped by 3 bases and J by 7 bases; unmatched bases: 2. The germline V gene encodes CDR1 LGHDT and CDR2 YNNKEL (reference sequence). The CDR3 length is 13 residues. The CDR3 coding sequence is TGTGCCAGCAGCCAGCGGGAGAACGGGGAGCTGTTTTTT. This encodes CASSQRENGELFF.

This clonotype came up many times. This sequence joins TRBV2 and TRBJ1-2; D uncertain. CDR1 is SNHLY and CDR2 is FYNNEI in the germline V gene. This CDR3 is 13 amino acids long. V was cut by 6 bases and J by 8 bases, with 16 bases left in between. This CDR3 is CASSETASGGYTF. The CDR3 DNA reads as TGTGCCAGCAGCGAGACGGCCTCTGGGGGCTACACCTTC.

This clonotype was counted many times. The chain links TRBV6-2 or TRBV6-3 to TRBJ2-7; the match to TRBD1 covers 7 bases. Germline-derived CDR1 and CDR2 are MNHEY and SVGEGT. This CDR3 has 16 amino acids. V shed 0 bases, J shed 0 bases, and the junction held 5 bases outside the gene matches. The CDR3 is CASSYSRQGSSYEQYF. The CDR3 region has the DNA TGTGCCAGCAGTTACTCAAGACAGGGTAGCTCCTACGAGCAGTACTTC.

The chain employs TRBV28 and TRBJ1-2, with D perhaps matching TRBD1 (6 bases). The germline V and J ends were trimmed by 6 bases and 4 bases, with 18 bases remaining between them. The length of the CDR3 is 15 residues. Germline-derived CDR1 and CDR2 are MDHEN and SYDVKM. The CDR3 spells CASSRTDSWGYGYTF. CDR3 nucleotide sequence: TGTGCCAGCAGCCGGACAGACTCGTGGGGCTATGGCTACACCTTC.